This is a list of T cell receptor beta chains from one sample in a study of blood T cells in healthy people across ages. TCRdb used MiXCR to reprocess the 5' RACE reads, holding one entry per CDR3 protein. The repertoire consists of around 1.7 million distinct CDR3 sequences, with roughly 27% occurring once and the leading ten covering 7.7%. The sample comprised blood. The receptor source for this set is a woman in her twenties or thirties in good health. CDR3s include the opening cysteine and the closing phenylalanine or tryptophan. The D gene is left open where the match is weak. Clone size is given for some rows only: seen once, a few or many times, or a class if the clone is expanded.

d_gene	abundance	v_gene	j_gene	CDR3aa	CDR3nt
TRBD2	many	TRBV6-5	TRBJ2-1	CASSYYSTSGNEQFF	TGTGCCAGCAGTTACTACTCTACTAGCGGCAATGAGCAGTTCTTC
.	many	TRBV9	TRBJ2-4	CASSPGPRGNIQYF	TGTGCCAGCAGCCCCGGTCCTCGAGGGAACATTCAGTACTTC
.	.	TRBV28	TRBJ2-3	CASSPFYREEGESDTQYF	TGTGCCAGCAGTCCATTCTACAGGGAAGAGGGGGAGTCAGATACGCAGTATTTT
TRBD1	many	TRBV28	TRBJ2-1	CASRTGVPNEQFF	TGTGCCAGTCGGACAGGGGTCCCCAATGAGCAGTTCTTC
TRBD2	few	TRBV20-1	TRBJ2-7	CSATGLTTYEQYF	TGCAGTGCTACGGGACTAACCACCTACGAGCAGTACTTC
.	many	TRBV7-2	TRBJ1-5	CASSLVGSSNQPQHF	TGTGCCAGCAGCTTAGTCGGAAGCTCCAATCAGCCCCAGCATTTT
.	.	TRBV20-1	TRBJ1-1	CSARAGGQSTEAFF	TGCAGTGCTAGAGCGGGGGGGCAGAGTACTGAAGCTTTCTTT
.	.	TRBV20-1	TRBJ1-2	CSASTGSGYTF	TGCAGTGCTAGTACGGGGAGTGGCTACACCTTC
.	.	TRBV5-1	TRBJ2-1	CASSSRWNSDEQFF	TGCGCCAGCAGCTCCAGGTGGAATAGCGATGAGCAGTTCTTC
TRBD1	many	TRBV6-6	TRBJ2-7	CAGSQGQGASYEQYF	TGTGCCGGGTCGCAAGGACAGGGGGCGTCCTACGAGCAGTACTTC
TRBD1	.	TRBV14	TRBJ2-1	CASGPLGQGYNEQFF	TGTGCCAGCGGCCCGTTGGGACAGGGATACAATGAGCAGTTCTTC
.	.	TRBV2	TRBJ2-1	CASRILRSNEQFF	TGTGCCAGCAGAATACTTAGATCCAATGAGCAGTTCTTC
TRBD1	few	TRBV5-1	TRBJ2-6	CASSRSPRTGGAGANVLTF	TGCGCCAGCAGCAGAAGCCCACGGACAGGGGGCGCTGGGGCCAACGTCCTGACTTTC
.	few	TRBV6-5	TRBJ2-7	CASSCSRFYEQYF	TGTGCCAGCAGTTGCTCCCGATTCTACGAGCAGTACTTC